This section outlines one TCR beta chain sequence together with its context. Its antigen is still unknown. Generated by immunoSEQ multiplex PCR, the TCRdb table keeps only in-frame clones and is missing some. The data contain roughly 190,000 clones, around three quarters of them seen just once; the ten biggest clones take up roughly an eighth. The data stem from a study of cytotoxic CD8 clonotypes in ibrutinib-treated CLL. Across the whole study: Patient counts were 11 relapsed/refractory, more than 14 treatment-naive and about 17 IGHV unmutated. Patients gave response samples after a median roughly 11 months of treatment, range 6 to 36.

The study's findings and limits: Stable or contracted on treatment, public clonotypes were also uncommon. Patients had baseline clonality above age-matched healthy donors, and this clonality moved with circulating CD8+ T-cell counts.

Germline V gene lookup returns CDR1 PRHDT and CDR2 FYEKMQ (reference sequence). V lost 4 bases to trimming and J lost 2 bases; unmatched junction nucleotides: 5. The CDR3 spans 14 residues. The input for sequencing was PBMCs, taken after 24 months of ibrutinib treatment. The clonotype comes from a human donor with chronic lymphocytic leukemia. This rearrangement joins TRBV13 to TRBJ2-7; TRBD2 agrees at 7 bases. The CDR3 region is CASSSRDYAYEQYF. The DNA for the CDR3 is TGTGCCAGCAGCTCCCGGGACTACGCCTACGAGCAGTACTTC.